The sequence of this TCR beta chain was determined in a study of OX40 agonist ivuxolimab in advanced cancers. Assay: immunoSEQ multiplex PCR; the TCRdb copy retains only in-frame clones and omits some. The data contain about 55,000 clones, around 85% of them singletons. Peripheral blood came from all dose cohorts at three timepoints. The CDR3 length is 12 residues. V lost 5 bases and J lost 4, with 8 bases in between. Germline V gene lookup returns CDR1 SGHVS and CDR2 FQNEAQ. This material consisted of CD4+ or CD8+ T cells sorted from blood, taken in a trial of the OX40 agonist ivuxolimab. This sequence was found in an adult with an advanced solid tumor such as melanoma, head and neck, liver or kidney cancer. The V gene is TRBV7-8, the J gene TRBJ2-5, with D possibly matching TRBD2 (6 bases). Here the CDR3 DNA reads TGTGCCAGCAGCCCGGAGGGAGAGACCCAGTACTTC. It specifies CASSPEGETQYF.